What follows are 26 T cell receptor beta chains derived from one specimen sequenced in a study of blood T cell repertoires in COVID-19. Repertoires were generated with immunoSEQ multiplex PCR, while TCRdb's copy carries only in-frame clones and drops some. The top ten clones hold under 2.5% of a sample with around 110,000 clones, 83% of them seen once. The sample was peripheral blood. These receptors were obtained from a man in his thirties or forties with acute or convalescent COVID-19.

This chain joins TRBV5-1 and TRBJ1-1; D perhaps matches TRBD1 (6 bases). V lost 3 bases, J lost 2 bases, and 8 bases lay in between. This CDR3 contains 13 residues. The germline V gene has CDR1 SGHRS and CDR2 YFSETQ. The CDR3 sequence: CASSSGDNTEAFF. CDR3 DNA: TGCGCCAGCAGCTCAGGGGATAACACTGAAGCTTTCTTT.

The rearrangement joins TRBV10-3 to TRBJ1-5, with D perhaps matching TRBD1 (5 bases). The V end was cut by 3 bases, the J end by 0 bases, with 9 bases between. There are 15 residues in the CDR3. Germline V gives CDR1 ENHRY, CDR2 SYGVKD. The chain's CDR3 is CAISDLGPSNQPQHF. As DNA, the CDR3 is TGTGCCATCAGTGATCTGGGGCCTAGCAATCAGCCCCAGCATTTT.

The chain is built from TRBV10-3 and TRBJ1-1; perhaps TRBD1 as D (5 bases). V lost 3 bases, J lost 5 bases, and 25 bases lay in between. The CDR3 length is 18 residues. Germline V gene data show CDR1 as ENHRY and CDR2 as SYGVKD. Written as DNA, the CDR3 is TGTGCCATCAGTGACAGACACCCCACCATCCCCGGGGGTACTGAAGCTTTCTTT. Protein: CAISDRHPTIPGGTEAFF.

The rearrangement joins TRBV4-3 to TRBJ2-3; 7 nucleotides line up with TRBD2. J was trimmed by 4 bases and V by 0 bases; bases with no gene match: 4. Germline V gene data show CDR1 as LGHNA and CDR2 as YSLEER. This CDR3 has 15 amino acids. The CDR3 DNA reads TGCGCCAGCAGCCAAGAGAGGGGAGGGGCAGATACGCAGTATTTT. Its protein product is CASSQERGGADTQYF.

V gene TRBV3-1 (or the pseudogene TRBV3-2) combines with J gene TRBJ2-7; no clear D. The V gene's germline CDR1 is LGHDT and CDR2 YNNKEL (reference sequence). V was clipped by 1 base and J by 7 bases, with 8 bases between them. This CDR3 is 12 amino acids long. The CDR3 loop reads CASSQATLEQYF. CDR3 in DNA: TGTGCCAGCAGCCAAGCTACGCTGGAGCAGTACTTC.

This clone was seen at least ten times. V gene TRBV5-6 combines with J gene TRBJ2-7; TRBD1 is a possible D gene (6 bases). This CDR3 comprises 13 residues. V was cut by 2 bases and J by 6 bases, with 12 bases left in between. Germline values: CDR1 SGHDT, CDR2 YYEEEE. CDR3 bases: TGTGCCAGCAGCTTTGGTCAAGGGGGCGAGCAGTACTTC. Translated, it gives CASSFGQGGEQYF.

The J gene is TRBJ2-2, the V gene TRBV5-4; 12 bases align to TRBD2. CDR3 length: 19 amino acids. Germline assignment: CDR1 SGHNT and CDR2 YYREEE (reference sequence). Unmatched junction bases numbered 7, after V lost 0 bases and J lost 1 base. CDR3 DNA sequence: TGTGCCAGCAGCTTGGGTCACAAACTAGCGGGAGGGAACACCGGGGAGCTGTTTTTT. This gives the protein CASSLGHKLAGGNTGELFF.

V usage is TRBV29-1 and J usage is TRBJ1-1, with 8 bases fitting TRBD1. Germline V lookup: CDR1 SQVTM, CDR2 ANQGSEA. CDR3 length: 13 residues. V shed 7 bases and J 1 base; nucleotides not matched to a gene: 5. The CDR3 coding sequence is TGCAGCGCCCAGACAGGGGCGAACACTGAAGCTTTCTTT. Translated, it gives CSAQTGANTEAFF. Full variable domain (missing parts from reference TRBV29-1 and TRBJ1-1): SAVISQKPSRDICQRGTSLTIQCQVDSQVTMMFWYRQQPGQSLTLIATANQGSEATYESGFVIDKFPISRPNLTFSTLTVSNMSPEDSSIYLCSAQTGANTEAFFGQGTRLTVV.

The chain uses TRBV11-2 and TRBJ2-1; 9 bases match TRBD2. The CDR3 spans 15 residues. V was clipped by 5 bases and J by 2 bases; unmatched bases: 4. Germline V lookup: CDR1 SGHAT, CDR2 FQNNGV. This chain's CDR3 is CASSPVAGAYNEQFF. DNA of the CDR3: TGTGCCAGCAGCCCCGTAGCGGGGGCCTACAATGAGCAGTTCTTC.

The chain couples TRBV5-4 to TRBJ1-1; D gene ambiguous. Germline CDR1 and CDR2: SGHNT and YYREEE (reference sequence). V gave up 0 bases and J gave up 1 base, with 7 bases separating them. This CDR3 is 14 amino acids long. This CDR3 is CASSLGRENTEAFF. The CDR3 coding sequence is TGTGCCAGCAGCTTGGGGCGGGAGAACACTGAAGCTTTCTTT. Looking up the rest from reference TRBV5-4 and TRBJ1-1 gives the full variable domain: ETGVTQSPTHLIKTRGQQVTLRCSSQSGHNTVSWYQQALGQGPQFIFQYYREEENGRGNFPPRFSGLQFPNYSSELNVNALELDDSALYLCASSLGRENTEAFFGQGTRLTVV.

The rearrangement links TRBV15 to TRBJ2-1; 7 bases line up with TRBD1. The ends lost 3 bases at V and 1 base at J; junction bases unmatched: 9. Per germline, CDR1 LNHNV and CDR2 YYDKDF (reference sequence). CDR3 length equals 17 residues. The CDR3 loop reads CATSSALQGWSYNEQFF. Written as DNA, the CDR3 is TGTGCCACCAGCAGTGCCCTACAGGGGTGGTCCTACAATGAGCAGTTCTTC.

The genes are TRBV11-2 and TRBJ2-2, with TRBD2 matching 7 bases. V was pared by 4 bases and J by 3 bases, with 5 bases of the junction left unmatched. The CDR3 has 15 amino acids. CDR1 and CDR2 (germline): SGHAT, FQNNGV. CDR3 nucleotides: TGTGCCAGCAGCTCGTGGGGGGGAGACACCGGGGAGCTGTTTTTT. It yields the protein CASSSWGGDTGELFF.

V and J are TRBV7-2 and TRBJ2-7; 9 bases are shared with TRBD1. The ends lost 6 bases at V and 1 base at J; junction bases unmatched: 7. Per germline, CDR1 SGHTA and CDR2 FQGNSA. CDR3 length: 15 residues. The CDR3 DNA is TGTGCCAGCAGTCCCGGGACAGGGCGATCCTACGAGCAGTACGTC. Translating gives CASSPGTGRSYEQYV.

The V and J genes are TRBV5-1 and TRBJ2-5, with 9 bases identical to TRBD1. The CDR3 runs 14 residues. J lost 4 bases, V lost 2 bases, and 3 bases had no gene match. The germline V gene encodes CDR1 SGHRS and CDR2 YFSETQ. CDR3: CASSFDRGSETQYF. The CDR3 DNA reads as TGCGCCAGCAGCTTTGACAGGGGGTCAGAGACCCAGTACTTC.

The chain couples TRBV19 to TRBJ2-7; D perhaps matches TRBD1 (6 bases). Trimming stripped 1 base from V and 5 bases from J, with 15 bases between. The CDR3 covers 15 residues. Germline V CDR1 and CDR2: LNHDA, SQIVND (reference sequence). CDR3 protein: CASSIVGSDSNEQYF. The CDR3 DNA reads as TGTGCCAGTAGTATAGTGGGGTCGGACAGCAACGAGCAGTACTTC.

The genes are TRBV7-8 and TRBJ2-7; no firm D call. Trimming cost V 5 bases and J 3 bases, with 8 bases left between them. CDR1 is SGHVS and CDR2 is FQNEAQ in the germline V gene. CDR3 length equals 12 residues. CDR3 sequence reads: CASSPADYEQYF. CDR3 sequence (DNA): TGTGCCAGCAGCCCCGCAGACTACGAGCAGTACTTC.

On this clone: The junction does not match germline at one end; this may be a read error. The V gene is TRBV6-1, the J gene TRBJ2-7, with unresolved D. This CDR3 is built from 12 residues. Germline CDR1 MNHNS, CDR2 SASEGT. This chain's CDR3 is CASRDTAREQYF. The CDR3 coding sequence is TGTGCCAGCCGTGACACTGCTAGGGAGCAGTACTTC.

Of note for this clone: The same CDR3 arises from other DNA sequences in this sample as well. The CDR3: CASSQGYRVNTEAFF. CDR3 bases: TGCGCCAGCAGCCAAGGTTACAGGGTGAACACTGAAGCTTTCTTT. V gene TRBV4-3 combines with J gene TRBJ1-1, with D perhaps TRBD1 (6 bases). V lost 1 base, J lost 0 bases, and 9 bases lay in between. The CDR3 loop spans 15 amino acids. CDR1 LGHNA and CDR2 YSLEER come from the germline V gene.

The V gene is TRBV15, the J gene TRBJ2-1; 7 bases align to TRBD1. The V segment lost 9 bases and the J segment 4 bases; nucleotides outside the gene matches: 9. This CDR3 comprises 14 residues. In germline, CDR1 is LNHNV, CDR2 YYDKDF (reference sequence). The CDR3 protein is CATQGNLGYNEQFF. The CDR3 nucleotides are TGTGCCACACAGGGGAACCTTGGGTACAATGAGCAGTTCTTC.

The V call is TRBV19, the J call TRBJ1-1; a weak D match, TRBD1 (6 bases). The CDR3 length is 14 residues. The ends were cut back, 8 bases at V and 1 base at J, with 14 bases in the middle. The germline V gene has CDR1 LNHDA and CDR2 SQIVND (reference sequence). The CDR3 protein is CASVTGTPNTEAFF. The CDR3 region has the DNA TGTGCCAGTGTTACCGGGACACCGAACACTGAAGCTTTCTTT.

V is TRBV21-1 and J is TRBJ2-7; the listed D gene, TRBD1, was not tested against the DNA. TRBV21-1 is listed as a pseudogene. The CDR3 totals 14 residues. The CDR3 region has the DNA TGTGCCAGCACTACGTGGGCAGGCACCTACGAGCAGTACGTC. This translates into CASTTWAGTYEQYV.

This chain connects TRBV19 to TRBJ2-3; TRBD2 matches 12 bases. Germline CDR1 and CDR2: LNHDA and SQIVND (reference sequence). The CDR3 length is 17 residues. J gave up 4 bases and V 5 bases, and 10 bases lay outside the gene matches. CDR3 amino acids: CASSPRLAGDGADTQYF. CDR3 in DNA: TGTGCCAGTAGTCCTAGACTAGCGGGAGATGGCGCAGATACGCAGTATTTT.

The V gene is TRBV6-5, the J gene TRBJ1-3; D not certain. V was pared by 8 bases and J by 4 bases, with 9 bases between. The CDR3 spans 12 residues. Germline V gene lookup returns CDR1 MNHEY and CDR2 SVGAGI. The CDR3 region is CASQTPGNTIYF. DNA for the CDR3: TGTGCCAGCCAGACTCCCGGAAACACCATATATTTT.

The chain couples TRBV12-5 to TRBJ2-1; tentative D call: TRBD2 (7 bases). The germline CDR1 and CDR2 sequences are LGHNT and FRNRAP. V was cut by 0 bases and J by 3 bases, with 27 bases left in between. CDR3 size: 21 residues. The CDR3 loop is CASGLVRGTPSGAAVYNEQFF. DNA of the CDR3: TGTGCTAGTGGTTTGGTAAGGGGGACCCCAAGCGGGGCCGCAGTCTACAATGAGCAGTTCTTC.

V usage is TRBV6-5 and J usage is TRBJ1-6; D gene ambiguous. V was shortened by 6 bases and J by 2 bases, with 5 bases between the two germline ends. This CDR3 contains 13 residues. CDR1 and CDR2 (germline): MNHEY, SVGAGI. The CDR3 DNA is TGTGCCAGCAGGGAGCCCTATAATTCACCCCTCCACTTT. Its protein product is CASREPYNSPLHF.

In regard to this clone: The same CDR3 is also encoded by other DNA sequences in this sample. V usage is TRBV4-1 and J usage is TRBJ1-5; TRBD1 matches 11 bases. V shed 6 bases and J 5 bases; nucleotides not matched to a gene: 3. There are 14 residues in the CDR3. From germline, CDR1 is MGHRA and CDR2 YSYEKL. The CDR3: CASSPGQGDQPQHF. DNA for the CDR3: TGCGCCAGCAGTCCGGGACAGGGGGATCAGCCCCAGCATTTT.